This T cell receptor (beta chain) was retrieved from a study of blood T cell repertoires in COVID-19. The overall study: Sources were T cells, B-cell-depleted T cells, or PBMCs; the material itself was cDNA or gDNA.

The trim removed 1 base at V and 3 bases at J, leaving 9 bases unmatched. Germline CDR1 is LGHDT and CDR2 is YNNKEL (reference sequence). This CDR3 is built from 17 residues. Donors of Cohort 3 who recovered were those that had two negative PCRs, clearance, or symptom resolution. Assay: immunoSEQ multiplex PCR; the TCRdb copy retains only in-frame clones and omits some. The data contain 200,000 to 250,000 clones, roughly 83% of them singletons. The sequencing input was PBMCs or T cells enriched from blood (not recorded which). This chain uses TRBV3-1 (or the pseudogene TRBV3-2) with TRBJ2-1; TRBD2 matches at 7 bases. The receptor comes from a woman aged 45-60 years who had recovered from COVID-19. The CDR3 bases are TGTGCCAGCAGCCAAGGGGCTAGCGGAGGGCACTACAATGAGCAGTTCTTC. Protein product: CASSQGASGGHYNEQFF.